This T cell receptor (beta chain) was identified in a study of cytomegalovirus exposure and HLA in healthy donors. Study-level points and caveats: Cytomegalovirus status, reportedly, was diagnosed with high specificity and sensitivity by the classifier.

It was with 60 Vbeta and 13 Jbeta primers that the PCR ran. Data came from immunoSEQ multiplex PCR; TCRdb stores just in-frame clones and leaves some out. Counted here are approximately 160,000 clones, 77% occurring once; the ten biggest clones make up 1.4% to 1.5%. Note on this clone: Its antigen is not identified. An end of the junction differs from the germline gene, which may be a read error.

This CDR3 is built from 15 residues. CDR1 ENHRY and CDR2 SYGVKD come from the germline V gene. The sample was PBMCs. The gene calls are TRBV10-3 and TRBJ1-4; maybe TRBD1 (5 bases). This TCR derives from a woman in her twenties or thirties in good health and CMV-seropositive. The CDR3 is CAISESGPNNEKLFF. DNA of the CDR3: TGTGCCATCAGTGAGTCGGGGCCAAATAATGAGAAACTGTTTTTT.